This T cell receptor (beta chain) was sequenced for a study of T cell responses to AZD1222 COVID-19 vaccine. The CDR3 spans 17 residues. Germline V gene lookup returns CDR1 MDHEN and CDR2 SYDVKM. The V gene end was trimmed by 6 bases and the J gene end by 1 base; junction bases not matched to a gene: 10. With respect to this clone: Its target is unknown.

Study results and caveats: Two AZD1222 administrations were followed by greater Spike-specific TCR breadth and depth. Variant regions that are unmutated are reportedly the target of nearly half of spike-specific TCRs. Baseline testing showed seropositivity in only a handful of AZD1222 recipients.

TCRdb keeps only in-frame clones here, not all; method: immunoSEQ multiplex PCR. This table holds more than 150,000 clones, approximately 90% found once. The rearrangement links TRBV28 to TRBJ2-7; 12 nucleotides line up with TRBD2. This sequence originates from an adult who received the AZD1222 COVID-19 vaccine. Sample: peripheral blood, taken 28 days after the second AZD1222 dose. This CDR3 is CASSRLAGEGGSYEQYF. Written as DNA, the CDR3 is TGTGCCAGCAGCCGACTAGCGGGAGAGGGGGGTTCCTACGAGCAGTACTTC.